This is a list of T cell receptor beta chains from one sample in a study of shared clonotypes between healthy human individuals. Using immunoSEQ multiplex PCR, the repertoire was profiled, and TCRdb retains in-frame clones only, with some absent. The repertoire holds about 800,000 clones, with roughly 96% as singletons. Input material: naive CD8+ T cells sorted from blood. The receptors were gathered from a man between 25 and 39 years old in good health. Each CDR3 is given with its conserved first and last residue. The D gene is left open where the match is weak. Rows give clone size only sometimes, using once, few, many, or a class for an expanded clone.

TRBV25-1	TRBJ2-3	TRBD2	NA	TGTGCCAGCAGTGAGACTAGCGGGAGTACAGATACGCAGTATTTT	CASSETSGSTDTQYF
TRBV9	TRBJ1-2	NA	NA	TGTGCCAGCGGCCCCAACCGAGTCCAGGGCTACACCTTC	CASGPNRVQGYTF
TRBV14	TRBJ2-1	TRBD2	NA	TGTGCCAGCACCCGGGGACTAGCGGGAGTTTGGGATGAGCAGTTCTTC	CASTRGLAGVWDEQFF
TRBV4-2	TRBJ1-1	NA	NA	TGTGCCAGCAGCCAAGATGCGGACAACACTGAAGCTTTCTTT	CASSQDADNTEAFF
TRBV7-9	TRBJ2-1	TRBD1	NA	TGTGCCAGCAGCCAAACCGGGACAGGGAGGTGGGATGAGCAGTTCTTC	CASSQTGTGRWDEQFF
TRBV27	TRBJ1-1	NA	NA	TGTGCCAGCAGTTTATCCCCGGGACAGAACACTGAAGCTTTCTTT	CASSLSPGQNTEAFF
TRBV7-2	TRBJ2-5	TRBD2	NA	TGTGCCAGCAGCTTCGGGCTAGCGGGCACCTCCCGGGAGACCCAGTACTTC	CASSFGLAGTSRETQYF
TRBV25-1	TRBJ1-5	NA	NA	TGTGCCAGCAGGGCCGGGACACCTATTAATCAGCCCCAGCATTTT	CASRAGTPINQPQHF
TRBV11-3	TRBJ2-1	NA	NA	TGTGCCAGCAGCTTCGGAGGCCCCAGCTCCTACAATGAGCAGTTCTTC	CASSFGGPSSYNEQFF
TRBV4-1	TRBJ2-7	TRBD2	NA	TGCGCCAGCAGCCCAGCTAGCGGGGATTACGAGCAGTACTTC	CASSPASGDYEQYF
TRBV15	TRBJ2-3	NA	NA	TGTGCCACCAGCAGAGAGGGTAAGAGGGATACGCAGTATTTT	CATSREGKRDTQYF
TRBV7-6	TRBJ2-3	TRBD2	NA	TGTGCCAGCAGCACAACTAGCGGGGCTACCTCAGATACGCAGTATTTT	CASSTTSGATSDTQYF
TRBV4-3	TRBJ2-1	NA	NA	TGCGCCAGCAGCCTCGCGGGGAATGAGCAGTTCTTC	CASSLAGNEQFF
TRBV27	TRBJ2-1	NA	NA	TGTGCCAGCAGAAGCCTGAGGGGGGAGGGAATCTGGAATGAGCAGTTCTTC	CASRSLRGEGIWNEQFF
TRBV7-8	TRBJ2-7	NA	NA	TGTGCCAGCAGCTTAGGGGTCGGAGCGTACGGCTACGAGCAGTACTTC	CASSLGVGAYGYEQYF
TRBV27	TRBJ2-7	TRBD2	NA	TGTGCCAGCAGTTTAAGCGCTAGCGGGAGTTACGAGCAGTACTTC	CASSLSASGSYEQYF
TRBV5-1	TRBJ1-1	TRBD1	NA	TGCGCCAGCAGCTGGGGACGAGGGGACAGGGGATACGGTGAAGCTTTCTTT	CASSWGRGDRGYGEAFF
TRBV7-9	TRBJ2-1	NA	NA	TGTGCCAGCAGCTTAGTCTTCGGGGGAAACTACAATGAGCAGTTCTTC	CASSLVFGGNYNEQFF
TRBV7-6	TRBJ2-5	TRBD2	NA	TGTGCCAGCAGCTTAGAAACCGGGACTAGCGGTTTAGAGACCCAGTACTTC	CASSLETGTSGLETQYF
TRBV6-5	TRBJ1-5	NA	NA	TGTGCCAGCAGCCGGGGAGGGAGGTTGCATTTT	CASSRGGRLHF
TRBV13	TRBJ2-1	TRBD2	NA	TGTGCCAGCAGCCCCCGCGGTAGCGGGCACCATGAGCAGTTCTTC	CASSPRGSGHHEQFF
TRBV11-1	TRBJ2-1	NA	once	TGTGCCAGCAGGTCAAGCTACAATGAGCAGTTCTTC	CASRSSYNEQFF
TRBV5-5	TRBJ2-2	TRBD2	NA	TGTGCCAGCAGCTTGACAGGCCGGGAGGACCTCACCGGGGAGCTGTTTTTT	CASSLTGREDLTGELFF
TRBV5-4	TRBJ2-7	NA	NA	TGTGCCAGCAGCTTTGGGGGGCTGGGGGAGCAGTACTTC	CASSFGGLGEQYF
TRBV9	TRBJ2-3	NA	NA	TGTGCCAGCAGCGTATCCAGCGGCCCCACAGATACGCAGTATTTT	CASSVSSGPTDTQYF
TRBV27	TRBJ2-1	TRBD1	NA	TGTGCCAGCAGTCCGACAGGGTGGAATGAGCAGTTCTTC	CASSPTGWNEQFF
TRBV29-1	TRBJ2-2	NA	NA	TGCAGCGTTCTGTTCGGGAGACCCCCGAACACCGGGGAGCTGTTTTTT	CSVLFGRPPNTGELFF
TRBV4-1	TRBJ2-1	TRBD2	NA	TGCGCCAGCAGCCAAGTTCAAGCGGGAGTTTACGATGAGCAGTTCTTC	CASSQVQAGVYDEQFF
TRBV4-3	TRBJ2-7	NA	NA	TGCGCCAGCAGCCAAGACGATAGCGAGCAGTACTTC	CASSQDDSEQYF
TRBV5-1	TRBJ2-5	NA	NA	TGCGCCAGCAGCTCGGACAGAGCGGGTAACCAAGAGACCCAGTACTTC	CASSSDRAGNQETQYF
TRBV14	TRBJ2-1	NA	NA	TGTGCCAGCGCTAGGGGGGAATACAATGAGCAGTTCTTC	CASARGEYNEQFF
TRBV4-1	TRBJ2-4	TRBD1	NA	TGCGCCAGCAGCCAAGAACGACAGGGGCTAGCCAAAAACATTCAGTACTTC	CASSQERQGLAKNIQYF
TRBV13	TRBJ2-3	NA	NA	TGTGCCAGCAGCACCGGCGGGACCACAGATACGCAGTATTTT	CASSTGGTTDTQYF
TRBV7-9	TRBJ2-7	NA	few	TGTGCCAGCAGCTTAGACAGCTCCTACGAGCAGTACTTC	CASSLDSSYEQYF